The clone carrying this T cell receptor (beta chain) was observed a few times. Antigen unknown. Germline V gene data show CDR1 as SGHTA and CDR2 as FQGNSA. The germline V and J ends were trimmed by 5 bases and 7 bases, with 15 bases remaining between them. The CDR3 runs to 14 residues. This record belongs to a study of T-cell memory formation after mild COVID-19. Study-level findings and limits: Specificity for SARS-CoV-2 was not confirmed among the second-wave clones peaking on day 37. Several responding clones turned up in pre-infection memory, indicating that cross-reactive memory may have taken part.

TCR alpha and TCR beta cDNA libraries carrying sample barcodes and UMIs were produced by 5'RACE using constant-segment primers. A single record per CDR3 protein comes from TCRdb applying MiXCR to the 5' RACE reads. The table lists fewer than 600,000 distinct CDR3 sequences, about 20% of them singletons. The TCR comes from an adult woman who had mild COVID-19 (a few samples of this study predate the infection). Cell type and time point are not known. The chain carries TRBV7-2 and TRBJ2-1; TRBD1 or TRBD2 may be the D gene (5 bases each). Sequencing used PBMCs or a T cell subset sorted from them (not recorded which). CDR3 sequence: CASSRRDGLNEQFF. DNA of the CDR3: TGTGCCAGCAGCCGCCGGGACGGGTTGAATGAGCAGTTCTTC.